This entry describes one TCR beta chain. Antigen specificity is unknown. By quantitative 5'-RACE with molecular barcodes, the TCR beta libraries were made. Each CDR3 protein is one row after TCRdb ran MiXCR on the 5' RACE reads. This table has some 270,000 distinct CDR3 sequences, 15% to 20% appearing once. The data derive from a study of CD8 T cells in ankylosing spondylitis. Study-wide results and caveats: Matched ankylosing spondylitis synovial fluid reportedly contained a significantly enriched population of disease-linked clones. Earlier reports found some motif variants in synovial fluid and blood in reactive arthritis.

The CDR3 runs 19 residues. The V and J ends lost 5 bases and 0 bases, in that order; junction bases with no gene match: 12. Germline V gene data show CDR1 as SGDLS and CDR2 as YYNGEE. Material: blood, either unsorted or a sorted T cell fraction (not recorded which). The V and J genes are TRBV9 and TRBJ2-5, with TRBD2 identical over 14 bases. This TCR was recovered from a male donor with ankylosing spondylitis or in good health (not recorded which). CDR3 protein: CASSFTTSGRARYQETQYF. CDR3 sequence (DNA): TGTGCCAGCAGTTTCACGACTAGCGGGAGGGCCCGGTACCAAGAGACCCAGTACTTC.